The next 9 T cell receptor beta chains were all read from a single sample in a study of T cell responses to AZD1222 COVID-19 vaccine. Data came from immunoSEQ multiplex PCR; TCRdb stores just in-frame clones and leaves some out. Counted here are about 110,000 clones, roughly nine tenths occurring once; the ten biggest clones make up about 3%. The sequencing used peripheral blood, collected on day 0 of MenACWY control vaccination. The receptor set was obtained from an adult in good health.

The CDR3 sequence is CASSRTDKAEAFF. CDR3 bases: TGTGCCAGCAGCAGGACAGACAAGGCTGAAGCTTTCTTT. The chain couples TRBV11-3 to TRBJ1-1, with a tentative D call TRBD1 (6 bases). The length of the CDR3 is 13 residues. Germline assignment: CDR1 SGHNT and CDR2 YENEEA. V gave up 5 bases and J gave up 6 bases, with 13 bases separating them.

The chain links TRBV11-2 to TRBJ1-1; possible D gene TRBD1, 5 bases. V lost 4 bases and J 0 bases, leaving 6 bases between the germline ends. The CDR3 extends over 13 amino acids. Looked up from germline, CDR1 is SGHAT and CDR2 is FQNNGV. The CDR3 DNA is TGTGCCAGCAGCTCCAGGGTGAACACTGAAGCTTTCTTT. Amino acids: CASSSRVNTEAFF.

A note on this clone: A junction end diverges from the germline sequence, so it may reflect a read error. The V and J genes are TRBV3-1 (or the pseudogene TRBV3-2) and TRBJ1-5; TRBD1 might be the D (5 bases). Germline V lookup: CDR1 LGHDT, CDR2 YNNKEL (reference sequence). The CDR3 runs to 16 residues. The CDR3 nucleotides read TGTGCCAGCAGCCCAGCGGGGCGGACTAGCCATCAGCCCCAGCATTTT. It codes for CASSPAGRTSHQPQHF.

This chain links TRBV4-2 with TRBJ1-2, with D perhaps matching TRBD1 (5 bases). The CDR3 contains 15 residues. Trimming cost V 0 bases and J 4 bases, with 12 bases left between them. Germline CDR1 is LGHNA and CDR2 is YNFKEQ. The CDR3 DNA is TGTGCCAGCAGCCAAGAAACAGGACTGCTCTATGGCTACACCTTC. Translating gives CASSQETGLLYGYTF.

The CDR3 here is CASSPGQGPGNTIYF. DNA of the CDR3: TGTGCCAGCAGCCCGGGACAGGGCCCTGGAAACACCATATATTTT. The chain combines TRBV7-8 with TRBJ1-3; 9 positions agree with TRBD1. The CDR3 spans 15 residues. The V and J ends lost 5 bases and 2 bases, in that order; junction bases with no gene match: 4. Germline loops: CDR1 SGHVS, CDR2 FQNEAQ.

The CDR3, as DNA: TGCAGCGTTGAAGGACTTACCCCCTACGAGCAGTACTTC. Translating gives CSVEGLTPYEQYF. The chain couples TRBV29-1 to TRBJ2-7; D uncertain. The CDR3 runs to 13 residues. Germline values: CDR1 SQVTM, CDR2 ANQGSEA. Trimming took off 1 base at V and 2 bases at J, with 9 bases between the two ends.

The chain is built from TRBV7-2 and TRBJ2-3; 7 nucleotides align to TRBD2. The CDR3 length is 16 residues. The trim removed 2 bases at V and 0 bases at J, leaving 5 bases unmatched. The germline gives CDR1 SGHTA, CDR2 FQGNSA. Here the CDR3 DNA reads TGTGCCAGCAGCTTACTGGGGGGGGGAAGCACAGATACGCAGTATTTT. It encodes CASSLLGGGSTDTQYF.

This clone was seen only once. The chain is built from TRBV19 and TRBJ1-2; D possibly corresponds to TRBD1 (5 bases). V dropped 5 bases and J dropped 0 bases, with 16 bases sitting between them. Germline CDR1 is LNHDA and CDR2 is SQIVND (reference sequence). The CDR3 is 16 amino acids. The CDR3, as DNA: TGTGCCAGTAGTGAGGACATTTCATTTACTAACTATGGCTACACCTTC. Translating gives CASSEDISFTNYGYTF. The full variable domain, with the rest looked up from reference TRBV19 and TRBJ1-2, is DGGITQSPKYLFRKEGQNVTLSCEQNLNHDAMYWYRQDPGQGLRLIYYSQIVNDFQKGDIAEGYSVSREKKESFPLTVTSAQKNPTAFYLCASSEDISFTNYGYTFGSGTRLTVV.

The chain couples TRBV5-4 to TRBJ1-2; TRBD1 matches 9 bases. The CDR3 has 14 amino acids. J was trimmed by 4 bases and V by 7 bases; bases with no gene match: 8. Germline CDR1 is SGHNT and CDR2 is YYREEE (reference sequence). This CDR3 is CASCIQGAGYGYTF. The CDR3 region has the DNA TGTGCCAGCTGCATACAGGGGGCGGGCTATGGCTACACCTTC.